A single T cell receptor beta chain is shown here with its context. The table came from immunoSEQ multiplex PCR; TCRdb's copy has only in-frame clones and leaves some out. The sample lists roughly 100,000 clones, approximately 86% occurring once. This sample was taken from a study of blood T cell repertoires in COVID-19. Study-wide background: PBMCs, B-cell-depleted T cells, or T cells provided the cDNA or gDNA that made up the material.

The CDR3 totals 16 residues. Germline CDR1 and CDR2: SGDLS and YYNGEE. The V and J ends lost 0 bases and 5 bases respectively, with 14 bases between them. The origin of this receptor is a woman aged 50 to 60 with COVID-19, enrolled during active disease. The sequenced sample consisted of peripheral blood. This sequence joins TRBV9 and TRBJ2-2; no firm D call. The CDR3 loop reads CASSVDPGGVTGELFF. The CDR3 DNA follows: TGTGCCAGCAGCGTAGATCCGGGTGGAGTTACCGGGGAGCTGTTTTTT.